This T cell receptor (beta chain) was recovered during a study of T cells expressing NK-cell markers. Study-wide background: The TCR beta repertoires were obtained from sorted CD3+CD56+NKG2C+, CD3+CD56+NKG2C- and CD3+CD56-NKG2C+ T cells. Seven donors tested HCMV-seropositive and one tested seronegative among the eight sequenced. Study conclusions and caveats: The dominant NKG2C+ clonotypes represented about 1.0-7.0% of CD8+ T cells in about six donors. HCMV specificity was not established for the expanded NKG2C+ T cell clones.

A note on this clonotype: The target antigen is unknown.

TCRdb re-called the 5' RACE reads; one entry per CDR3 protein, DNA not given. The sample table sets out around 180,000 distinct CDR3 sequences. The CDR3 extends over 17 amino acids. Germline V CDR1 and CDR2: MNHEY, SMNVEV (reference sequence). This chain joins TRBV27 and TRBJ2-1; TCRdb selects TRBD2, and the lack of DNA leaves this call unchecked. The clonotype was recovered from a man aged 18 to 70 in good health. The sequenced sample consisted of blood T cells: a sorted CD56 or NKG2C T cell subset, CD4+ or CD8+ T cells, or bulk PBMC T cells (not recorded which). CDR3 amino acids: CASSLLTSGGAIREQFF.